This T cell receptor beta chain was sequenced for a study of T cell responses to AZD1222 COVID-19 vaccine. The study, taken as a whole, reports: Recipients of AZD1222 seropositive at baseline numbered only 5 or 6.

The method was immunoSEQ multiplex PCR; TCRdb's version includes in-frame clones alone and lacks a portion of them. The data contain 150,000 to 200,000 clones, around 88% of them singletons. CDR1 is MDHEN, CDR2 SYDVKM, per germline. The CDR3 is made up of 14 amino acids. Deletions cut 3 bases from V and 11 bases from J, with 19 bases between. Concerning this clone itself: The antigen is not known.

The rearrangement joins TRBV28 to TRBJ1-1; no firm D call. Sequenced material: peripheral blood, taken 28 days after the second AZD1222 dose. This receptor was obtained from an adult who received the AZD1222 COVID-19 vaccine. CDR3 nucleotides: TGTGCCAGCAGTTTTTCTGTGGGGATTCGGCTGGCTTTCTTT. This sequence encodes CASSFSVGIRLAFF.